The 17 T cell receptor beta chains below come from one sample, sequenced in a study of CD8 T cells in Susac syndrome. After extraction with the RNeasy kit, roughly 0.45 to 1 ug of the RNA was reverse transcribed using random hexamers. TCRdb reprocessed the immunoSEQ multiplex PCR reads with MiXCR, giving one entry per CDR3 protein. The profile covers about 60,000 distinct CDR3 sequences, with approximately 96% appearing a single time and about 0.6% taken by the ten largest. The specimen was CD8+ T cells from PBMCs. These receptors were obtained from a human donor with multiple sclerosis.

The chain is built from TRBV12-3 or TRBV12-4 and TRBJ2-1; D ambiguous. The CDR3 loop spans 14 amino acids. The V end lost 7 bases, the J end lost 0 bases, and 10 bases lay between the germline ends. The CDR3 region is CASNLGSSYNEQFF. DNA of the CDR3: TGTGCCAGCAACTTGGGCAGCTCCTACAATGAGCAGTTCTTC.

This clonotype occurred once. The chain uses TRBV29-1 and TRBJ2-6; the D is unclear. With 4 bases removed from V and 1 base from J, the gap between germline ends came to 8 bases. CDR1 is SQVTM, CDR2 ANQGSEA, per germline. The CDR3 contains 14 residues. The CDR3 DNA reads TGCAGCGTTGTCGAGACGTCTGGGGCCAACGTCCTGACTTTC. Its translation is CSVVETSGANVLTF.

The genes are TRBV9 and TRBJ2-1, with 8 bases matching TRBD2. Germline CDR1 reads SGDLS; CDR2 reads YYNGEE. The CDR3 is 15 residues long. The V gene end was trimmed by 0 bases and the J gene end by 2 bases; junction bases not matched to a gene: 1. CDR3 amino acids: CASSVDGGAYNEQFF. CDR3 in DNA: TGTGCCAGCAGCGTAGACGGGGGGGCCTACAATGAGCAGTTCTTC.

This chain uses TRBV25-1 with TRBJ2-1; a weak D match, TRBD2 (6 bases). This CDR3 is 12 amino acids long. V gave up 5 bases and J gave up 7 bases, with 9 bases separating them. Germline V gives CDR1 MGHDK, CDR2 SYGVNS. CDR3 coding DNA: TGTGCCAGCAGTATTAGCGGAAATGAGCAGTTCTTC. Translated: CASSISGNEQFF.

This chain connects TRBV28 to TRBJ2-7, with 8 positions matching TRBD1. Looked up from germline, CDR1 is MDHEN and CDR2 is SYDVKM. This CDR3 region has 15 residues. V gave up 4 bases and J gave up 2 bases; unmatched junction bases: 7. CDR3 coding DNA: TGTGCCAGCAGTTCCACCACAGGGGGGCCCTACGAGCAGTACTTC. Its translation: CASSSTTGGPYEQYF.

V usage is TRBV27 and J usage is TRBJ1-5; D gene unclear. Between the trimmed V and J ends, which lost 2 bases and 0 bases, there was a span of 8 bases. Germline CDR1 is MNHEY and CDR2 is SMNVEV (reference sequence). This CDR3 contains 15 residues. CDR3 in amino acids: CASSLMGFSNQPQHF. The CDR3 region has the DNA TGTGCCAGCAGTTTAATGGGGTTTAGCAATCAGCCCCAGCATTTT.

The CDR3 sequence: CASSLGTEGSTGYTF. CDR3 DNA: TGTGCCAGCAGTTTAGGTACGGAAGGGTCGACCGGCTACACCTTC. The chain carries TRBV12-3 or TRBV12-4 and TRBJ1-2; D gene unclear. Trimming left V 1 base short and J 8 bases short, with 17 bases between. This CDR3 has 15 amino acids.

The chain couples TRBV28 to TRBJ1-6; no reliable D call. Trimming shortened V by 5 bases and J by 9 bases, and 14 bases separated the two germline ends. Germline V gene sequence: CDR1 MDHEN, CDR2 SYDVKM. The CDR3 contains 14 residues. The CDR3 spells CASSPLSTSSPLHF. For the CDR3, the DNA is TGTGCCAGCAGTCCCCTAAGTACGTCTTCACCCCTCCACTTT.

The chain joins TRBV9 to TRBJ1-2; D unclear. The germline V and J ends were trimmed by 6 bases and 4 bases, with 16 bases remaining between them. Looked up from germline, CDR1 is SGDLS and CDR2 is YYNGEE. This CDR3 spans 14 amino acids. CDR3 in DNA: TGTGCCAGCAATTCCTACGGGGAAGGCTATGGCTACACCTTC. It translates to CASNSYGEGYGYTF. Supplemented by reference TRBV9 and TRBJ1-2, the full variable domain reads DSGVTQTPKHLITATGQRVTLRCSPRSGDLSVYWYQQSLDQGLQFLIQYYNGEERAKGNILERFSAQQFPDLHSELNLSSLELGDSALYFCASNSYGEGYGYTFGSGTRLTVV.

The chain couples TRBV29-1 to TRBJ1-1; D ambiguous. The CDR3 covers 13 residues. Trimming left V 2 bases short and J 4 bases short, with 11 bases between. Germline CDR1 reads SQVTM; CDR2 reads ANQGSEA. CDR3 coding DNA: TGCAGCGTTGAATTGAGTATGAGCACTGAAGCTTTCTTT. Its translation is CSVELSMSTEAFF.

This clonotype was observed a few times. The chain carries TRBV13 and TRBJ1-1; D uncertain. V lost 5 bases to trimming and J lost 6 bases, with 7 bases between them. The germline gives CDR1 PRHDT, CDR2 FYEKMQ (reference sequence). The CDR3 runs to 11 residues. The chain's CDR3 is CASSPGSEAFF. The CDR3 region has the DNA TGTGCCAGCAGCCCCGGCTCTGAAGCTTTCTTT.

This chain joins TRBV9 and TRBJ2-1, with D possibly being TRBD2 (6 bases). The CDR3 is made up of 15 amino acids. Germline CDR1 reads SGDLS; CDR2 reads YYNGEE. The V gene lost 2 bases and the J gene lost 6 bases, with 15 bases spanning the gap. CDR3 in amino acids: CASSVQGGALNEQFF. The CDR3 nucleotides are TGTGCCAGCAGCGTCCAGGGCGGGGCGCTCAATGAGCAGTTCTTC.

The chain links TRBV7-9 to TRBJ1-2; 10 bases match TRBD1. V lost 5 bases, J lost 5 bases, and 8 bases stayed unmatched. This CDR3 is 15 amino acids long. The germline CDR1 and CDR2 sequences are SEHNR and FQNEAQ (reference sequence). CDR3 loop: CASSQDRGAKYGYTF. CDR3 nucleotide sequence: TGTGCCAGCAGCCAGGACAGGGGGGCGAAGTATGGCTACACCTTC. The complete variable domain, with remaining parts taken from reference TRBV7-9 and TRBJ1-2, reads DTGVSQNPRHKITKRGQNVTFRCDPISEHNRLYWYRQTLGQGPEFLTYFQNEAQLEKSRLLSDRFSAERPKGSFSTLEIQRTEQGDSAMYLCASSQDRGAKYGYTFGSGTRLTVV.

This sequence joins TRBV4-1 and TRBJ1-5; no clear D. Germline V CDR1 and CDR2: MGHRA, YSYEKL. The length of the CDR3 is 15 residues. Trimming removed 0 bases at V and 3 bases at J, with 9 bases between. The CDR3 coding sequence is TGCGCCAGCAGCCAAGAGAAACGGAACAATCAGCCCCAGCATTTT. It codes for CASSQEKRNNQPQHF.

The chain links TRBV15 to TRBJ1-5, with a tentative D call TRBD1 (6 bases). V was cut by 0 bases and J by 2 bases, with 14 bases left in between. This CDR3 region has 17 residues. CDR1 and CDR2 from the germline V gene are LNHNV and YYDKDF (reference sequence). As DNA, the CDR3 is TGTGCCACCAGCAGAGAACCGCACAGGGTTGGCAATCAGCCCCAGCATTTT. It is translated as CATSREPHRVGNQPQHF.

The CDR3 loop reads CSARDTAGISANTGELFF. The CDR3 nucleotides are TGCAGTGCTAGAGACACCGCAGGGATTTCCGCGAACACCGGGGAGCTGTTTTTT. The V call is TRBV20-1, the J call TRBJ2-2; a weak D match, TRBD1 (5 bases). This CDR3 has 18 residues. Trimming took 0 bases from V and 0 from J, leaving 17 bases between them. CDR1 is DFQATT and CDR2 is SNEGSKA in the germline V gene (reference sequence).

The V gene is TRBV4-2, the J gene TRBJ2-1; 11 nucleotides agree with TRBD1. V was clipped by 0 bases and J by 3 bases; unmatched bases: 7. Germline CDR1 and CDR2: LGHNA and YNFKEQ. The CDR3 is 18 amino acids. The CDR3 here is CASSQEASGTGGYNEQFF. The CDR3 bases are TGTGCCAGCAGCCAAGAAGCCTCCGGGACAGGGGGCTACAATGAGCAGTTCTTC.